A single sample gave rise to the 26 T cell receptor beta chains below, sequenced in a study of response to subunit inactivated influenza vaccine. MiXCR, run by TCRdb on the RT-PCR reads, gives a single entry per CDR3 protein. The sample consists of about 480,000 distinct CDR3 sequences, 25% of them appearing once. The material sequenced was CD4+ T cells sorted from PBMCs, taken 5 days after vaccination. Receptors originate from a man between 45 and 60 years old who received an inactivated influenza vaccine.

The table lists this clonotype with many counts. CDR3 protein: CASSSTSGTYEQYF. CDR3 DNA: TGTGCCAGCAGTTCGACTAGCGGAACCTACGAGCAGTACTTC. V is TRBV4-2 and J is TRBJ2-7; 9 nucleotides align to TRBD2. Germline V gene sequence: CDR1 LGHNA, CDR2 YNFKEQ. CDR3 size: 14 residues. Trimming removed 6 bases from V and 2 bases from J; junction bases left unmatched: 5.

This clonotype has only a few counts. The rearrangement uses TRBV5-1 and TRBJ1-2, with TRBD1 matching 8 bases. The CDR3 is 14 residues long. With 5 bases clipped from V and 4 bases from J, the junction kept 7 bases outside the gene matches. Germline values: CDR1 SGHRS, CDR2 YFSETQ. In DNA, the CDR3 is TGCGCCAGCAGGTCACAGGGGGATGGCTATGGCTACACCTTC. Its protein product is CASRSQGDGYGYTF.

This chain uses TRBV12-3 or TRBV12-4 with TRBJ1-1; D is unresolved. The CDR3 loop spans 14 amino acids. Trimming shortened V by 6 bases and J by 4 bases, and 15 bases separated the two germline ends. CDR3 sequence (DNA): TGTGCCAGCAGCTCAAGACCCGGTATCACTGAAGCTTTCTTT. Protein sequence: CASSSRPGITEAFF.

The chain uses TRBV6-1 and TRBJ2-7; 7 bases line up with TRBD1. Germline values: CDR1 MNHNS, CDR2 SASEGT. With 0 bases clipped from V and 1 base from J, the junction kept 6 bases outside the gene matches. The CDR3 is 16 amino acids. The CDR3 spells CASSEAGWDSSYEQYF. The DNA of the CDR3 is TGTGCCAGCAGTGAAGCGGGTTGGGACAGTTCCTACGAGCAGTACTTC.

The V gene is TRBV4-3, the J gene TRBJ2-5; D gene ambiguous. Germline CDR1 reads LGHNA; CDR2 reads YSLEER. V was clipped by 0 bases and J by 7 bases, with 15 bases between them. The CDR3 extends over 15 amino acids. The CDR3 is CASSQDWDLPGTQYF. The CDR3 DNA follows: TGCGCCAGCAGCCAAGATTGGGATCTGCCAGGGACCCAGTACTTC.

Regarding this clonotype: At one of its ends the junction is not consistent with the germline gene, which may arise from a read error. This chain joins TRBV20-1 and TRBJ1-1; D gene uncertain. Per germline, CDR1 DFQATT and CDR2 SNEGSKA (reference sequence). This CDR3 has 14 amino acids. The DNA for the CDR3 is TGCAGTGCAAATAGACACCTTGCTAACACTGAAGTTTTCTTT. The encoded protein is CSANRHLANTEVFF.

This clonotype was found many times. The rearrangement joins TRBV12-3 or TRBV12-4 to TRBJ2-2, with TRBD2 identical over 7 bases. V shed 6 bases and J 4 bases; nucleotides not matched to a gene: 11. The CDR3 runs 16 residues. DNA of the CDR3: TGTGCCAGCAGGGTCGGGGGAGGGCTGACCACCGGGGAGCTGTTTTTT. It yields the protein CASRVGGGLTTGELFF.

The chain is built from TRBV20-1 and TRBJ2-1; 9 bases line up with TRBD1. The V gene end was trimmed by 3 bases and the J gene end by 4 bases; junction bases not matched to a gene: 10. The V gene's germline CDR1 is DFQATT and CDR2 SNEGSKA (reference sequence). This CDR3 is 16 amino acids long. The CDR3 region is CSARESHGTGYNEQFF. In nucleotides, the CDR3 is TGCAGTGCTAGGGAAAGCCACGGGACAGGGTACAATGAGCAGTTCTTC.

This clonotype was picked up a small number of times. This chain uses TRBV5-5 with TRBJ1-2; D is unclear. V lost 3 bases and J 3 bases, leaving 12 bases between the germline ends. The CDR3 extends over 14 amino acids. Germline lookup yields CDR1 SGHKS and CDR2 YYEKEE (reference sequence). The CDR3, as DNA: TGTGCCAGCAGCTCCGCCGGGCCGGACTATGGCTACACCTTC. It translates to CASSSAGPDYGYTF.

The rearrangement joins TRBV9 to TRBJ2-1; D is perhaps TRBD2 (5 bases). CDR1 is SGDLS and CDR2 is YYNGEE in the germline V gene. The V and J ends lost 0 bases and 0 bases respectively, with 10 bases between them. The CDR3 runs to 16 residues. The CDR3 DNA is TGTGCCAGCAGCGTAGCTTTCAGCGGCTCCTACAATGAGCAGTTCTTC. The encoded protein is CASSVAFSGSYNEQFF.

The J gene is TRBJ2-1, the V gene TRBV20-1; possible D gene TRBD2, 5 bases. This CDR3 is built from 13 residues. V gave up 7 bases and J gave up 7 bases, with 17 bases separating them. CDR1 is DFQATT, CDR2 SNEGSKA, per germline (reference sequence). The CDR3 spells CSDERGPGNEQFF. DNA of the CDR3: TGCAGTGACGAGCGAGGGCCGGGAAATGAGCAGTTCTTC.

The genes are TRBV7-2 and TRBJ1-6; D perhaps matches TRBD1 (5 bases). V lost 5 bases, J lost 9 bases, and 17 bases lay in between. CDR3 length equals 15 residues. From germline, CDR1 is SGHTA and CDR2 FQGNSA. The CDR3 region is CASSMGEGRSSPLHF. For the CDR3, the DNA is TGTGCCAGCAGCATGGGGGAAGGGCGCAGTTCACCCCTCCACTTT.

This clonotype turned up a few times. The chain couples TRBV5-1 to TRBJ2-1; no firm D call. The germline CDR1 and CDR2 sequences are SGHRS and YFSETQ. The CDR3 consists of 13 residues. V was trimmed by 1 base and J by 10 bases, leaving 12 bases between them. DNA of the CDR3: TGCGCCAGCAGCTTGTACGTGGCCGGGGAGCAGTTCTTC. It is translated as CASSLYVAGEQFF.

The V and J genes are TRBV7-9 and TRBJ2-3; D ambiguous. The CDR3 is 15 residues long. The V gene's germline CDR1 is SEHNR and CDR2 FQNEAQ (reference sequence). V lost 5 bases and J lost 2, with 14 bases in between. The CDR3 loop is CASSSRGPNTDTQYF. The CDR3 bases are TGTGCCAGCAGCAGTCGTGGGCCCAACACAGATACGCAGTATTTT. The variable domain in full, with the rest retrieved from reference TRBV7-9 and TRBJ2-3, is DTGVSQNPRHKITKRGQNVTFRCDPISEHNRLYWYRQTLGQGPEFLTYFQNEAQLEKSRLLSDRFSAERPKGSFSTLEIQRTEQGDSAMYLCASSSRGPNTDTQYFGPGTRLTVL.

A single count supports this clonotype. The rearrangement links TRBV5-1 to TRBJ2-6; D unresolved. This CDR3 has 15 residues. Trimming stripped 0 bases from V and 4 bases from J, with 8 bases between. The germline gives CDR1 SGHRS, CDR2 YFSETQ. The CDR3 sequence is CASSLVLSGANVLTF. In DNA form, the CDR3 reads TGCGCCAGCAGCTTGGTTCTGTCGGGGGCCAACGTCCTGACTTTC.

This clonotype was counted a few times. This chain's CDR3 is CASSRRTSGISTDTQYF. In nucleotides, the CDR3 is TGTGCCAGCAGTCGACGCACTAGCGGGATTAGCACAGATACGCAGTATTTT. The chain links TRBV27 to TRBJ2-3; 10 nucleotides agree with TRBD2. The CDR3 consists of 17 residues. Germline loops: CDR1 MNHEY, CDR2 SMNVEV (reference sequence). V was pared by 5 bases and J by 0 bases, with 8 bases of the junction left unmatched.

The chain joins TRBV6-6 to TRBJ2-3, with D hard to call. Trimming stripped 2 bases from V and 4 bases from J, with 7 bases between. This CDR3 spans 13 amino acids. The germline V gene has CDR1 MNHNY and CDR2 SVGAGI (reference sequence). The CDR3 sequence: CASSYDTSDTQYF. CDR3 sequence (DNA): TGTGCCAGCAGTTACGACACCTCAGATACGCAGTATTTT.

CDR3 nucleotides: TGTGCCAGCAGTGACAGCCGAAACTATGGCTACACCTTC. Encoded protein: CASSDSRNYGYTF. The chain employs TRBV12-3 or TRBV12-4 and TRBJ1-2, with D possibly being TRBD1 (5 bases). V lost 5 bases, J lost 2 bases, and 9 bases lay in between. The CDR3 loop spans 13 amino acids.

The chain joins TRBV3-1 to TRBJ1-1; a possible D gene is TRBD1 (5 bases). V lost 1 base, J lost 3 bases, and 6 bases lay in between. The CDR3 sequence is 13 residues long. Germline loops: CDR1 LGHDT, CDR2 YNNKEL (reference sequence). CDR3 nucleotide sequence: TGTGCCAGCAGCCAAGGGGGCCACACTGAAGCTTTCTTT. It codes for CASSQGGHTEAFF.

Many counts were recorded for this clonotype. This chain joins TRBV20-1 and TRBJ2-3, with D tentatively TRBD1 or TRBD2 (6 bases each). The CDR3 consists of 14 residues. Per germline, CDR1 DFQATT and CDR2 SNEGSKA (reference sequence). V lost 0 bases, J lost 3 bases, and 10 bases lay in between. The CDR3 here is CSARDGGGTDTQYF. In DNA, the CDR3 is TGCAGTGCTAGAGATGGAGGGGGAACAGATACGCAGTATTTT.

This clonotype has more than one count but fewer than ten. CDR3 coding DNA: TGCAGTGCCACGGGCTCCTACGAGCAGTACTTC. This gives the protein CSATGSYEQYF. The J gene is TRBJ2-7, the V gene TRBV20-1; no reliable D call. The CDR3 runs to 11 residues. V lost 6 bases and J lost 0, with 6 bases in between. Germline-derived CDR1 and CDR2 are DFQATT and SNEGSKA (reference sequence).

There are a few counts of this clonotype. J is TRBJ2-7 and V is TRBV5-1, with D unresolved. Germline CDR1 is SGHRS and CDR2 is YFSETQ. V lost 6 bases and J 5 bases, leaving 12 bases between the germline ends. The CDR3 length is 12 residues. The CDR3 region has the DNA TGCGCCAGCAAGGCAGGCGAGGACGAGCAGTACTTC. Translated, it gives CASKAGEDEQYF. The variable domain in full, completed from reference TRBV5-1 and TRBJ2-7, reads KAGVTQTPRYLIKTRGQQVTLSCSPISGHRSVSWYQQTPGQGLQFLFEYFSETQRNKGNFPGRFSGRQFSNSRSEMNVSTLELGDSALYLCASKAGEDEQYFGPGTRLTVT.

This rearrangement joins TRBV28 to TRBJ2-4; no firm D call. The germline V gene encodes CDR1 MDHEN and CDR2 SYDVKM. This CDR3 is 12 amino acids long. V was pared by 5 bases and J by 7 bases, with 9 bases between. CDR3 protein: CASSPSFNIQYF. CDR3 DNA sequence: TGTGCCAGCAGTCCCTCCTTTAACATTCAGTACTTC.

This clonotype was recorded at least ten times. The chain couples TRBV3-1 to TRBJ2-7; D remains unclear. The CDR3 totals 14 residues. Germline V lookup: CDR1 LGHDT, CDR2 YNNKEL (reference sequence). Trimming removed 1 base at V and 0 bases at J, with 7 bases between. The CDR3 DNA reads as TGTGCCAGCAGCCAAGGGCTTACCTCCTACGAGCAGTACTTC. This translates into CASSQGLTSYEQYF.

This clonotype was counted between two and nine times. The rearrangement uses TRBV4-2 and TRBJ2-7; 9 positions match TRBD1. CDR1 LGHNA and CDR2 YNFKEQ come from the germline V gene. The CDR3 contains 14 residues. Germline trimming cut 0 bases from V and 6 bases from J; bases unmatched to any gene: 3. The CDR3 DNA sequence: TGTGCCAGCAGCCAAGATGGGACAGGGTTCGAGCAGTACTTC. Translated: CASSQDGTGFEQYF.

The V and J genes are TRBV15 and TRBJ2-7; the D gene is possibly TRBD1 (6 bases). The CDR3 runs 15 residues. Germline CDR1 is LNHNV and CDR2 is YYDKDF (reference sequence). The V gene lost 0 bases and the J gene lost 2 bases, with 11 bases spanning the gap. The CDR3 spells CATSRDPGTTYEQYF. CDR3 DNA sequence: TGTGCCACCAGCAGAGACCCCGGGACAACCTACGAGCAGTACTTC.